Described below is a single T cell receptor (beta chain) sequence and its context. The antigen remains unidentified. Time point: week 11, during vaccination. The study gave 300 ug of mutant IDH1 20-mer peptide per vaccine dose, with topical imiquimod. Donors harbored newly found WHO grade 3 or 4 IDH1-mutant, ATRX-lost astrocytomas. This entry belongs to a study of a mutant IDH1 vaccine in newly diagnosed glioma. On the study more broadly: Eight vaccine doses were administered to patients at weeks 1, 3, 5, 7, 11, 15, 19 and 23.

TCRdb's copy holds only in-frame clones and misses some; the assay was immunoSEQ multiplex PCR. Here the sample spans 60,000 to 75,000 clones, 84% being singletons. The TCR sequence derives from a man aged 25 to 45 with glioma. The sequencing here drew on PBMCs, taken from a glioma patient whose treatment included an IDH1 peptide vaccine.

The CDR3 reads CAISEDRQGGYTF. The CDR3 DNA is TGTGCCATCAGTGAAGACCGACAGGGGGGCTACACCTTC. J is TRBJ1-2 and V is TRBV10-3, with TRBD1 matching 8 bases. This CDR3 spans 13 amino acids. V gave up 3 bases and J gave up 8 bases; unmatched junction bases: 5. Germline CDR1 ENHRY, CDR2 SYGVKD.